The next 2 T cell receptor beta chains were all read from a single sample in a study of identical twins. Each CDR3 protein is one row after TCRdb ran MiXCR on the 5' RACE reads. The table has 500,000 to 700,000 distinct CDR3 sequences, just over 7% seen once. This same sample was also part of a study on yellow fever vaccine responses in identical twins.

The specimen was PBMCs. These receptors all come from a woman aged 18 to 35 in good health.

In its sample, this clonotype was seen a few times. DNA for the CDR3: TGCAGCGTTGAAGGTCGGGACAGGGGGCGGGAGACCCAGTACTTC. Its translation: CSVEGRDRGRETQYF. The V gene is TRBV29-1, the J gene TRBJ2-5, with 12 positions matching TRBD1. The CDR3 is 15 amino acids. V lost 1 base, J lost 5 bases, and 5 bases stayed unmatched. The germline CDR1 and CDR2 sequences are SQVTM and ANQGSEA.

The chain uses TRBV3-1 and TRBJ2-5, with TRBD2 identical over 7 bases. There are 14 residues in the CDR3. Germline V CDR1 and CDR2: LGHDT, YNNKEL (reference sequence). J lost 9 bases, V lost 3 bases, and 10 bases had no gene match. Here the CDR3 reads CASSQGAGVVPQYF. CDR3 nucleotide sequence: TGTGCCAGCAGCCAGGGTGCGGGAGTAGTTCCCCAGTACTTC.